The text below deals with one T cell receptor (beta chain). The antigen it binds to is not known. One base away there is no much larger clone; base qualities are not given. This sample was taken from a study of OX40 agonist ivuxolimab in advanced cancers. Concerning the study at large: Ivuxolimab was a fully human IgG2 agonistic monoclonal antibody targeting the costimulatory receptor OX40 (CD134). Intravenous ivuxolimab was administered to patients every 2 weeks at six dose levels: 0.01, 0.1, 0.3, 1.5, 3 and 10 mg/kg. The purpose of peripheral TCRbeta sequencing was to test whether ivuxolimab changed TCR sequence diversity and led to clonal T-cell expansion. Among the approximately 50 dose-escalation patients, around 20 had hepatocellular carcinoma, roughly 15 melanoma, 9 renal cell carcinoma and 9 head and neck cancer. In the dose-escalation cohort, around four fifths of patients were male, and the mean age was around 60 years with a range of roughly 23 to 79. Patients were allowed to have had prior anti-PD-1, anti-PD-L1 or anti-CTLA-4 therapy, and around 37% of the dose-escalation patients had previously received checkpoint inhibitors. Partial responses were achieved by three dose-escalation patients, of whom one had hepatocellular carcinoma and two had cutaneous melanoma. The paper reports the monotherapy dose-escalation portion (N = 52 patients) of the phase I ivuxolimab trial. General findings and caveats noted by the study authors: At doses of 0.1 to 3.0 mg/kg, clonal expansion of both CD4+ and CD8+ blood T cells was observed from baseline to week 6. In the 0.1-3.0 mg/kg groups, partial responders were among the patients with the lowest normalized peripheral clonal expansion, particularly in CD8+ T cells. Low levels of normalized T-cell clonal expansion were also seen in some patients who did not respond. After ivuxolimab, expanded clones were on average more numerous among CD8+ T cells than among CD4+ T cells. Antigen specificity was not determined for the clonally expanded peripheral T cells.

CDR1 and CDR2 (SGDLS, YYNGEE) derive from the germline V gene. The junction shows trimming of 4 bases on V and 4 bases on J, and the gene matches do not reach 8 bases of it. Inclusive of the bounding cysteine and phenylalanine, the CDR3 is 15 residues long. Here the CDR3 DNA is all that survives: 45 bases in frame from base 1. The trial excluded patients who had a history of autoimmune disease or who were on systemic immunosuppression. In every dose cohort, peripheral blood was drawn for TCR sequencing at baseline, cycle 4 day 1, and cycle 7 day 1. Samples came from an open-label, multicenter, first-in-human phase I dose-escalation trial of ivuxolimab. Adults with locally advanced or metastatic head and neck squamous cell, hepatocellular, melanoma or renal cell carcinoma were enrolled in the trial. CD4+ and CD8+ T cells were sorted separately from peripheral blood before TCR sequencing. Genomic DNA was isolated from the sorted cells so that the TCRbeta CDR3 region could be sequenced. TCRbeta CDR3 regions were sequenced using the immunoSEQ Assay. Entries here come from immuneACCESS through TCRdb and include only in-frame sequences with V and J called. Some clones fail to appear in such tables; in the studies checked, an unresolved V gene covers under half of the shortfall, and the cause of the remainder is unknown. This sample holds 89,000 or so clones; 85% to 90% were observed only once. The ten top clones hold roughly 0.8% of the sample.

The specimen was CD4+ or CD8+ T cells sorted from blood, collected in a trial of the OX40 agonist ivuxolimab. The chain is assembled from TRBV9 and TRBJ2-3; TRBD2 matches 8 bases in the middle. This TCR was recovered from an adult with an advanced solid tumor such as melanoma, head and neck, liver or kidney cancer. Here the CDR3 is given as CASSYRAGESDTQYF. In nucleotide form, the sequence is TGTGCCAGCAGCTACCGAGCGGGAGAATCAGATACGCAGTATTTT.